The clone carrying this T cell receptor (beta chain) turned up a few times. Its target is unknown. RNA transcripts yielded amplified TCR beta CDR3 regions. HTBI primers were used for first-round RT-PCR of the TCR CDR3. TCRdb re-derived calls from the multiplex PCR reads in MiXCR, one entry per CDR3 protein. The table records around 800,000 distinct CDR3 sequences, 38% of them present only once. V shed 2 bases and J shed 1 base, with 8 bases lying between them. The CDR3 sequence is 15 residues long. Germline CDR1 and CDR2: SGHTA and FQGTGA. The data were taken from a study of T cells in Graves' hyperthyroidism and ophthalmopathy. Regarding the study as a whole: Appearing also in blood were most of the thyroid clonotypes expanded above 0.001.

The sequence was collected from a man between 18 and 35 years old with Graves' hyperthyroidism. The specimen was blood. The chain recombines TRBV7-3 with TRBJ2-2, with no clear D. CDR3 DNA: TGTGCCAGCAGCTTAGAACAAGTGAACACCGGGGAGCTGTTTTTT. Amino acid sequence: CASSLEQVNTGELFF.